The clone carrying this T cell receptor (beta chain) came up once. The source of the sample is a study of blood T cell repertoires in COVID-19. Study at large: Some COVID-19 samples were acute and others convalescent; all came from the United States, Italy and Spain. PBMCs, B-cell-depleted T cells, or T cells were the source of the cDNA or gDNA that made up the material.

Germline assignment: CDR1 SGHNT and CDR2 YENEEA. Trimming at V came to 6 bases and at J to 7 bases, leaving 2 bases not matched to a gene. This CDR3 contains 11 residues. In the study's own analysis: Estimated nucleated cell counts came from reference gene primer amplification. The protocol was immunoSEQ multiplex PCR, while the TCRdb copy is restricted to in-frame clones and leaves out a portion. D and trimming come from the DNA, and the V and J calls and clone size come from that table. This table holds roughly 200,000 clones, roughly 80% found once. The chain combines TRBV11-3 with TRBJ2-7; 8 bases are shared with TRBD1. This sequence was found in a man aged 50 to 59 who had recovered from COVID-19. Sequencing was performed on peripheral blood. The CDR3 is CASSTGGEQYF. The CDR3 coding sequence is TGTGCCAGCAGTACAGGGGGGGAGCAGTACTTC.